This T cell receptor (beta chain) was sequenced during a study of metastatic and nonmetastatic thyroid tumors. TCRdb ran MiXCR on the PCR reads. The sample carries 25,000 to 35,000 clones, 15% to 20% recorded once. This clone was seen a few times. No treatment of any kind had been given to any patient before thyroid surgery. Trimming took 8 bases from V and 5 from J, leaving 18 bases between them. The CDR3 has 14 amino acids. CDR1 and CDR2 (germline): MNHNS, SASEGT. The specimen was blood. The chain links TRBV6-1 to TRBJ1-1; D is ambiguous. This receptor was taken from a female donor with papillary thyroid cancer or a benign thyroid nodule (not recorded which). Some clones in this sample may be carry-over from other donors' samples. The CDR3 bases are TGTGCCAGCCTCCATGGACTGGGCGGGACTGAAGCTTTCTTT. Its protein is CASLHGLGGTEAFF.